The 9 T cell receptor beta chains in this list originate from one sample, sequenced in a study of T cells in women clearing cervical HPV infection. The repertoire was sequenced with immunoSEQ multiplex PCR; TCRdb's copy has only in-frame clones and lacks some. Its table lists roughly 20,000 clones. Sequencing was performed on blood buffy coat. The origin of the receptors is a woman between 18 and 69 years old with a cervical HPV16 infection that either progressed to CIN3+ or cleared (not recorded which).

Remarks on this clone: Read sequence stops 3 residues before the CDR3 end, and the germline J gene provides the missing end. The chain combines TRBV7-2 with TRBJ2-1; the D is unclear. CDR3 length: 15 residues. Between the trimmed V and J ends, which lost 2 bases and 4 bases, there was a span of 12 bases. Germline values: CDR1 SGHTA, CDR2 FQGNSA. The CDR3 sequence is CASSLPPQRYNEQFF. The covered CDR3 bases are TGTGCCAGCAGCTTACCCCCCCAGAGGTACAATGAG.

About this clone: The sequence runs out 3 residues before the end of the CDR3; the remainder is reconstructed from the germline J gene. The chain recombines TRBV7-6 with TRBJ2-7, with TRBD2 identical over 7 bases. The ends lost 1 base at V and 4 bases at J; junction bases unmatched: 16. There are 18 residues in the CDR3. Per germline, CDR1 SGHVS and CDR2 FNYEAQ. The DNA read from the CDR3 is TGTGCCAGCAGCTTAGACGTTTCCCTAGGCGGGGGAGAGTACGAG. This codes for CASSLDVSLGGGEYE. The CDR3 in full is CASSLDVSLGGGEYEQYF.

On this clone: The read ends 3 residues shy of where the CDR3 ends; the end is completed using the germline J gene. The chain joins TRBV30 to TRBJ1-3; 7 bases agree with TRBD1. V lost 5 bases to trimming and J lost 9 bases; unmatched junction nucleotides: 13. The germline V gene encodes CDR1 GTSNPN and CDR2 SVGIG (reference sequence). CDR3 length: 14 amino acids. CDR3 amino acids: CAWARTGTNPTIYF. Partial CDR3 DNA: TGTGCCTGGGCGAGGACAGGAACCAACCCCACC.

As for this clone: The read terminates 3 residues before the CDR3 end, so the remaining end is supplied by the germline J gene. V is TRBV2 and J is TRBJ1-2; D is possibly TRBD1 (5 bases). Trimming pared 6 bases from V and 6 bases from J, leaving 14 bases between. Germline V gene lookup returns CDR1 SNHLY and CDR2 FYNNEI. The CDR3 length is 13 residues. The CDR3 sequence is CASRLPGGDGYTF. CDR3 bases read: TGTGCCAGCAGACTACCGGGGGGGGATGGC.

Concerning this clone itself: The read gets to within 3 residues of the CDR3 end, and the germline J gene fills in the rest. V usage is TRBV7-2 and J usage is TRBJ2-1; 10 bases align to TRBD2. The CDR3 loop spans 15 amino acids. CDR1 SGHTA and CDR2 FQGNSA come from the germline V gene. V dropped 4 bases and J dropped 8; count of bases not matched to a gene: 8. The DNA read from the CDR3 is TGTGCCAGCAGCTACGGAGCGGGGGGGCGGGATGAG. Translated, it gives CASSYGAGGRDE. The whole CDR3 protein is CASSYGAGGRDEQFF.

For this clone: The read terminates 3 residues before the CDR3 end, so the remaining end is supplied by the germline J gene. The rearrangement joins TRBV7-3 to TRBJ1-6; D perhaps matches TRBD1 (5 bases). The CDR3 has 15 residues. Trimming pared 1 base from V and 5 bases from J, leaving 9 bases between. CDR1 is SGHTA and CDR2 is FQGTGA in the germline V gene. CDR3 DNA, as far as it was read: TGTGCCAGCAGCTTAAGAGGCAGGGATAATTCACCC. Translated: CASSLRGRDNSP. The entire CDR3 reads CASSLRGRDNSPLHF.

For this clone: The read finishes 3 residues shy of the CDR3 end, and the germline J gene is used to complete it. V gene TRBV20-1 combines with J gene TRBJ1-1; 9 nucleotides line up with TRBD1. The CDR3 consists of 14 residues. V was clipped by 6 bases and J by 3 bases; unmatched bases: 8. Looked up from germline, CDR1 is DFQATT and CDR2 is SNEGSKA (reference sequence). The CDR3 DNA, read in part, is TGCAGTGCGACCATCGGACAGGGGCACACTGAA. Amino acids: CSATIGQGHTE. The whole CDR3 protein reads CSATIGQGHTEAFF.

Of note for this clone: From the germline J gene comes the end of the CDR3, since the read stops 3 residues before it. The chain links TRBV5-1 to TRBJ2-1; possible D gene TRBD1, 5 bases. This CDR3 has 12 residues. Germline V gene sequence: CDR1 SGHRS, CDR2 YFSETQ. The germline V and J ends were trimmed by 7 bases and 5 bases, with 10 bases remaining between them. CDR3: CASVTGNNEQFF. The sequenced CDR3 bases are TGCGCCAGCGTTACAGGAAACAATGAG.

About this clone: One junction end does not reproduce the germline sequence, and a read error may be involved. The read falls 3 residues short of the CDR3 end, and the missing part is taken from the germline J gene. The V and J genes are TRBV4-2 and TRBJ2-2; TRBD2 matches 10 bases. Germline lookup yields CDR1 LGHNA and CDR2 YNFKEQ. This CDR3 has 17 residues. The chain's CDR3 is CASSQPAGGRSTGELFF. The DNA read from the CDR3 is TGCGCCAGCAGCCAACCAGCGGGGGGGCGAAGCACCGGGGAG.